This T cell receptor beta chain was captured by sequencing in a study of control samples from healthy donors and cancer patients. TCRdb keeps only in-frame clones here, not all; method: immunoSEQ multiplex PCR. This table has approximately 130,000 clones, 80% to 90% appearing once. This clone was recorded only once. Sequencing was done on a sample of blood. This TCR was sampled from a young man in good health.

CDR3 DNA: TGTGCCAGCAGCTCCGACAGGGGTACTGAAGCTTTCTTT. This sequence encodes CASSSDRGTEAFF. This chain uses TRBV7-3 with TRBJ1-1, with 8 bases matching TRBD1. CDR1 and CDR2 from the germline V gene are SGHTA and FQGTGA. This CDR3 has 13 residues. The junction had 3 bases not matched to a gene; V was cut back by 4 bases and J by 5 bases.